A single sample gave rise to the 28 T cell receptor beta chains below, sequenced in a study of immune characterization of retroperitoneal liposarcoma. TCRdb re-called the PCR reads with MiXCR, one entry per CDR3 protein. The sample records under 11,000 distinct CDR3 sequences, 45% to 50% being singletons. The sample was tumor tissue. These receptors were obtained from a female donor with retroperitoneal liposarcoma.

Here the CDR3 reads CASSLTRENIQYF. Written as DNA, the CDR3 is TGTGCCAGCAGCTTAACCCGGGAAAACATTCAGTACTTC. This chain joins TRBV7-8 and TRBJ2-4; D is unresolved. The germline gives CDR1 SGHVS, CDR2 FQNEAQ. V lost 2 bases and J lost 5, with 7 bases in between. The CDR3 consists of 13 residues. The complete variable domain, with remaining parts taken from reference TRBV7-8 and TRBJ2-4, reads GAGVSQSPRYKVAKRGQDVALRCDPISGHVSLFWYQQALGQGPEFLTYFQNEAQLDKSGLPSDRFFAERPEGSVSTLKIQRTQQEDSAVYLCASSLTRENIQYFGAGTRLSVL.

This clonotype has only a few counts. The chain recombines TRBV6-1 with TRBJ2-2, with 14 positions matching TRBD2. Looked up from germline, CDR1 is MNHNS and CDR2 is SASEGT. J gave up 7 bases and V 5 bases, and 9 bases lay outside the gene matches. The length of the CDR3 is 17 residues. CDR3 sequence reads: CASSPIGLAGGGGELFF. The DNA of the CDR3 is TGTGCCAGCAGTCCCATCGGACTAGCGGGAGGAGGCGGGGAGCTGTTTTTT.

This chain links TRBV6-8 with TRBJ2-7; D possibly corresponds to TRBD2 (7 bases). The CDR3 is 16 residues long. In germline, CDR1 is MNHGY, CDR2 SAAAGT. V was pared by 7 bases and J by 4 bases, with 23 bases between. The CDR3 sequence: CASKKTRGGDNYEQYF. In nucleotides, the CDR3 is TGTGCCAGCAAAAAGACTAGGGGGGGGGACAATTACGAGCAGTACTTC.

This clonotype was observed a handful of times. This sequence joins TRBV12-3 or TRBV12-4 and TRBJ2-3, with 7 bases aligning to TRBD2. The junction had 16 bases not matched to a gene; V was cut back by 8 bases and J by 5 bases. The CDR3 loop spans 16 amino acids. CDR3 nucleotide sequence: TGTGCCAGCGGGGGAGTAGAAGCGGGGAGGGGAGATACGCAGTATTTT. This sequence encodes CASGGVEAGRGDTQYF.

This chain's CDR3 is CASSYSGLRNSPLHF. CDR3 nucleotides: TGTGCCAGCAGTTACTCAGGTCTCAGGAATTCACCCCTCCACTTT. The J gene is TRBJ1-6, the V gene TRBV6-5, with no clear D. V was pared by 0 bases and J by 7 bases, with 10 bases between. From germline, CDR1 is MNHEY and CDR2 SVGAGI. This CDR3 has 15 residues.

The V call is TRBV10-1, the J call TRBJ2-1; D is ambiguous. Gene TRBJ2-7 matches the end of the DNA better, so the J call may be wrong. The CDR3 spans 14 residues. Germline V CDR1 and CDR2: WNHNN, SYGVQD (reference sequence). CDR3 DNA sequence: TGCGCCAGCAGTCAATCGGTTGGTAGTGACGAGCAGTACTTC. Translated, it gives CASSQSVGSDEQYF.

The chain has TRBV6-6 and TRBJ2-7; either TRBD1 or TRBD2 may fit D (5 bases each). The CDR3 extends over 15 amino acids. CDR1 and CDR2 (germline): MNHNY, SVGAGI (reference sequence). Trimming removed 2 bases from V and 2 bases from J, with 13 bases in between. CDR3 sequence reads: CASSYRDVRTYEQYF. The DNA for the CDR3 is TGTGCCAGCAGTTACCGGGACGTGCGAACCTACGAGCAGTACTTC.

With respect to this clonotype: Given the absence of the conserved phenylalanine or tryptophan at the CDR3 end, a read error is likely. The DNA is left out, because the CDR3 cannot be placed on it with certainty; the CDR3 is given as TCRdb lists it. The chain joins TRBV12-3 or TRBV12-4 to TRBJ2-6. The CDR3 numbers 8 amino acids, ends counted. Here the CDR3 reads CASSLGTS.

By sample share, this clonotype is medium-sized. The chain joins TRBV6-1 to TRBJ2-1; D is possibly TRBD1 (6 bases). The J call may be faulty, since TRBJ2-7 better matches the DNA end. In germline, CDR1 is MNHNS, CDR2 SASEGT. The CDR3 is 14 residues long. CDR3 protein: CASSEVNRAYEQYF. DNA for the CDR3: TGTGCCAGCAGTGAAGTCAACAGGGCCTACGAGCAGTACTTC.

This clonotype occurred a few times. A much more abundant neighbour one base away suggests this may be a read error. The rearrangement links TRBV6-1 to TRBJ2-1; 8 positions match TRBD2. The DNA end is more similar to TRBJ2-7, so the J call may be wrong. CDR3 length equals 15 residues. Germline V gene data show CDR1 as MNHNS and CDR2 as SASEGT. CDR3 protein: CASSEFVGRGNEQYF. CDR3 nucleotide sequence: TGTGCCAGCAGTGAATTTGTCGGGAGGGGAAATGAGCAGTACTTC.

This sequence joins TRBV27 and TRBJ2-1, with a possible D match to TRBD2 (7 bases). The DNA matches TRBJ2-5 better at its end, which makes the J call doubtful. There are 14 residues in the CDR3. CDR1 is MNHEY and CDR2 is SMNVEV in the germline V gene (reference sequence). CDR3 region: CASSQGRGAETQYF. CDR3 in DNA: TGTGCCAGCAGTCAGGGGAGGGGAGCGGAGACCCAGTACTTC.

There are a few counts of this clonotype. V is TRBV7-9 and J is TRBJ2-7; D not resolved. Germline V gives CDR1 SEHNR, CDR2 FQNEAQ (reference sequence). The V end was cut by 1 base, the J end by 6 bases, with 13 bases between. This CDR3 contains 14 residues. The CDR3 sequence: CASSLEVQFAEQYF. The CDR3 region has the DNA TGTGCCAGCAGCTTAGAAGTCCAGTTCGCCGAGCAGTACTTC.

This clonotype occurred a few times. This chain links TRBV27 with TRBJ2-1; 15 nucleotides agree with TRBD2. This CDR3 has 17 amino acids. V shed 6 bases, J shed 8 bases, and the junction held 11 bases outside the gene matches. Germline V lookup: CDR1 MNHEY, CDR2 SMNVEV (reference sequence). The CDR3 is CASRATGLAGGPDEQFF. The DNA for the CDR3 is TGTGCCAGCAGGGCGACCGGACTAGCGGGGGGGCCCGATGAGCAGTTCTTC.

This clonotype was counted a few times. This chain connects TRBV6-4 to TRBJ2-5; the match to TRBD2 covers 8 bases. The J call could be wrong; TRBJ2-7 is a better fit for the DNA end. This CDR3 has 15 residues. From germline, CDR1 is MRHNA and CDR2 SNTAGT. The CDR3 bases are TGTGCCAGCAGTGAGTCGGTAGCGGGACTAGGCGAGCAGTACTTC. This translates into CASSESVAGLGEQYF.

The chain's CDR3 is CASSFGGDGNNEQFF. The DNA for the CDR3 is TGTGCCAGCAGTTTCGGGGGCGACGGCAACAATGAGCAGTTCTTC. The J gene is TRBJ2-1, the V gene TRBV27; D is possibly TRBD1 or TRBD2 (6 bases each). This CDR3 is 15 amino acids long. V lost 3 bases and J lost 5, with 14 bases in between. Germline V gives CDR1 MNHEY, CDR2 SMNVEV (reference sequence).

This clonotype has more than one count but fewer than ten. This sequence joins TRBV7-2 and TRBJ2-2; D is ambiguous. Per germline, CDR1 SGHTA and CDR2 FQGNSA. Trimming shortened V by 5 bases and J by 3 bases, and 4 bases separated the two germline ends. The CDR3 has 12 amino acids. The CDR3 DNA reads TGTGCCAGCAGCCCATACACCGGGGAGCTGTTTTTT. This translates into CASSPYTGELFF.

This clonotype is categorized as large. The gene calls are TRBV27 and TRBJ2-1, with D tentatively TRBD1 or TRBD2 (7 bases each). With the DNA end fitting TRBJ2-7 better, the J assignment may be wrong. Germline lookup yields CDR1 MNHEY and CDR2 SMNVEV (reference sequence). The CDR3 totals 15 residues. In DNA form, the CDR3 reads TGTGCCAGCAGTTTACGTACCAGGGGGGGCTACGAGCAGTACTTC. This gives the protein CASSLRTRGGYEQYF.

J is TRBJ2-2 and V is TRBV11-2; no clear D gene. In germline, CDR1 is SGHAT, CDR2 FQNNGV. The CDR3 covers 13 residues. The V end lost 5 bases, the J end lost 9 bases, and 13 bases lay between the germline ends. This chain's CDR3 is CASSLLGMRELFF. The CDR3 bases are TGTGCCAGCAGCCTGTTGGGGATGCGGGAGCTGTTTTTT. Together with reference TRBV11-2 and TRBJ2-2, the CDR3 gives the full variable domain: EAGVAQSPRYKIIEKRQSVAFWCNPISGHATLYWYQQILGQGPKLLIQFQNNGVVDDSQLPKDRFSAERLKGVDSTLKIQPAKLEDSAVYLCASSLLGMRELFFGEGSRLTVL.

The genes are TRBV7-6 and TRBJ2-4; 15 bases agree with TRBD2. The J call may be incorrect, as the DNA end agrees better with TRBJ2-5. In germline, CDR1 is SGHVS, CDR2 FNYEAQ. The CDR3 has 17 residues. The CDR3 region has the DNA TGTGCCAGCAGCTTAGGGACTAGCGGGAGGGCGCGAGAGACCCAGTACTTC. Translated, it gives CASSLGTSGRARETQYF.

CDR3 bases: TGTGCCAGCAGATCCGGGACAGGGGGCAATGAGCAGTTCTTC. It translates to CASRSGTGGNEQFF. The V call is TRBV27, the J call TRBJ2-1; 11 bases map to TRBD1. Trimming removed 6 bases from V and 6 bases from J; junction bases left unmatched: 4. Per the germline V gene, CDR1 is MNHEY and CDR2 is SMNVEV (reference sequence). The CDR3 has 14 residues.

The J gene is TRBJ1-1, the V gene TRBV6-1; no clear D. Trimming took off 8 bases at V and 5 bases at J, with 21 bases between the two ends. CDR1 is MNHNS and CDR2 is SASEGT in the germline V gene. The CDR3 sequence is 15 residues long. CDR3: CASQEGGRKGTEAFF. The CDR3 region has the DNA TGTGCCAGCCAGGAAGGAGGGCGTAAAGGGACTGAAGCTTTCTTT.

The chain uses TRBV6-1 and TRBJ2-2; D not resolved. The germline gives CDR1 MNHNS, CDR2 SASEGT. V was trimmed by 5 bases and J by 1 base, leaving 2 bases between them. CDR3 size: 12 residues. The CDR3 reads CASSQNTGELFF. The CDR3 region has the DNA TGTGCCAGCAGTCAGAACACCGGGGAGCTGTTTTTT.

The chain links TRBV27 to TRBJ1-2, with D unresolved. The V and J ends lost 5 bases and 6 bases respectively, with 13 bases between them. Germline V gene data show CDR1 as MNHEY and CDR2 as SMNVEV (reference sequence). The CDR3 has 13 amino acids. CDR3 loop: CASSPLRADGYTF. In DNA, the CDR3 is TGTGCCAGCAGTCCCCTGAGGGCTGATGGCTACACCTTC.

The rearrangement joins TRBV6-1 to TRBJ2-1, with D uncertain. The germline gives CDR1 MNHNS, CDR2 SASEGT. The ends were cut back, 3 bases at V and 0 bases at J, with 9 bases in the middle. The CDR3 covers 15 residues. The CDR3 DNA reads as TGTGCCAGCAGTGATAACTTTCACTCCTACAATGAGCAGTTCTTC. Its protein is CASSDNFHSYNEQFF.

This chain uses TRBV10-1 with TRBJ2-1; TRBD1 is a possible D gene (6 bases). CDR1 WNHNN and CDR2 SYGVQD come from the germline V gene (reference sequence). The CDR3 spans 14 residues. V was cut by 4 bases and J by 4 bases, with 11 bases left in between. CDR3 in DNA: TGCGCCAGCAGTGGTGGACAGATATACAATGAGCAGTTCTTC. This encodes CASSGGQIYNEQFF.

The gene calls are TRBV25-1 and TRBJ2-2, with no clear D. This CDR3 comprises 14 residues. Between the trimmed V and J ends, which lost 0 bases and 4 bases, there was a span of 6 bases. Germline V lookup: CDR1 MGHDK, CDR2 SYGVNS. Written as DNA, the CDR3 is TGTGCCAGCAGTGAATACGCAGCCACCGGGGAGCTGTTTTTT. It is translated as CASSEYAATGELFF.

This clonotype came up a few times. The chain links TRBV10-1 to TRBJ2-3; D is possibly TRBD1 or TRBD2 (5 bases each). V was shortened by 0 bases and J by 5 bases, with 9 bases between the two germline ends. In germline, CDR1 is WNHNN, CDR2 SYGVQD (reference sequence). This CDR3 spans 14 amino acids. CDR3 sequence (DNA): TGCGCCAGCAGTGAGTCGTTTGGGGGAGATACGCAGTATTTT. This encodes CASSESFGGDTQYF.

Comment on this clonotype: A much larger clone differs from this one at a single base, so this may be a read error. This sequence joins TRBV7-2 and TRBJ2-5; the match to TRBD1 covers 8 bases. Germline CDR1 is SGHTA and CDR2 is FQGNSA. V shed 2 bases and J 11 bases; nucleotides not matched to a gene: 19. The CDR3 loop spans 17 amino acids. This CDR3 reads CASSLNGQGFSYNGQYF. CDR3 nucleotides: TGTGCCAGCAGCTTAAACGGACAGGGATTCTCCTACAATGGGCAGTACTTC.